The 25 T cell receptor beta chains in this list originate from one sample, sequenced in a study of neoadjuvant anti-PD-1 for oral cavity cancer. The protocol was immunoSEQ multiplex PCR, while the TCRdb copy is restricted to in-frame clones and leaves out a portion. The sample lists 7,000 or so clones, under 55% seen once, with roughly 27% in the top ten. The specimen was tumor tissue, collected before nivolumab (anti-PD-1) treatment. Every receptor here comes from a person aged 40 to 85 with oral cavity squamous cell carcinoma.

This clone occurred a few times. J is TRBJ2-5 and V is TRBV7-8; a weak D match, TRBD2 (5 bases). Germline V lookup: CDR1 SGHVS, CDR2 FQNEAQ. V was shortened by 2 bases and J by 3 bases, with 7 bases between the two germline ends. This CDR3 is built from 13 residues. The CDR3 sequence is CASSLLAEETQYF. The CDR3 DNA reads as TGTGCCAGCAGCTTACTAGCCGAAGAGACCCAGTACTTC.

This rearrangement joins TRBV7-2 to TRBJ1-5; maybe TRBD1 (5 bases). The CDR3 length is 12 residues. Between the trimmed V and J ends, which lost 6 bases and 5 bases, there was a span of 8 bases. Germline V gene sequence: CDR1 SGHTA, CDR2 FQGNSA. In DNA, the CDR3 is TGTGCCAGCAGTTGGGGGGATCAGCCCCAGCATTTT. Translated: CASSWGDQPQHF.

This chain links TRBV5-1 with TRBJ2-3; D possibly matches TRBD1 or TRBD2 (5 bases each). CDR3 length: 15 residues. The V end lost 0 bases, the J end lost 5 bases, and 13 bases lay between the germline ends. CDR1 is SGHRS and CDR2 is YFSETQ in the germline V gene. DNA of the CDR3: TGCGCCAGCAGCTTGGGTCAGGGAGACAAAGATACGCAGTATTTT. Amino acids: CASSLGQGDKDTQYF.

In its sample, this clone ranks as medium-sized. The DNA for the CDR3 is TGTGCCAGCAGCTGGGGGGGCTACAATGAGCAGTTCTTC. It specifies CASSWGGYNEQFF. The rearrangement joins TRBV7-9 to TRBJ2-1; 7 bases match TRBD2. Germline CDR1 SEHNR, CDR2 FQNEAQ (reference sequence). The CDR3 contains 13 residues. J gave up 3 bases and V 4 bases, and 0 bases lay outside the gene matches.

This chain uses TRBV5-6 with TRBJ2-7; perhaps TRBD2 as D (6 bases). This CDR3 is built from 13 residues. CDR1 is SGHDT, CDR2 YYEEEE, per germline. Trimming removed 2 bases from V and 3 bases from J, with 9 bases in between. The CDR3 coding sequence is TGTGCCAGCAGCTTAATGGGGGGCTACGAGCAGTACTTC. Its protein is CASSLMGGYEQYF. Using reference TRBV5-6 and TRBJ2-7 for the parts outside the CDR3, the full variable domain is DAGVTQSPTHLIKTRGQQVTLRCSPKSGHDTVSWYQQALGQGPQFIFQYYEEEERQRGNFPDRFSGHQFPNYSSELNVNALLLGDSALYLCASSLMGGYEQYFGPGTRLTVT.

The chain carries TRBV9 and TRBJ2-3, with 13 bases fitting TRBD2. CDR3 length: 16 residues. Germline CDR1 is SGDLS and CDR2 is YYNGEE. After removal of 4 bases from V and 2 bases from J, the junction contained 4 bases not matched to a gene. This CDR3 is CASSLGLAGATDTQYF. The CDR3 DNA reads as TGTGCCAGCAGCTTAGGACTAGCGGGGGCCACAGATACGCAGTATTTT.

In the case of this clone: Germline and junction disagree at one end, which may indicate a read error. This rearrangement joins TRBV5-4 to TRBJ1-4; 8 bases match TRBD1. This CDR3 comprises 18 residues. Looked up from germline, CDR1 is SGHNT and CDR2 is YYREEE (reference sequence). CDR3 residues: CASSPHGAGGASNEKLFF. CDR3 nucleotides: TGCGCCAGCAGCCCCCACGGCGCAGGGGGCGCATCTAATGAAAAACTGTTTTTT.

The chain uses TRBV4-2 and TRBJ2-5; 8 bases fit TRBD2. CDR1 and CDR2 (germline): LGHNA, YNFKEQ. The CDR3 is 15 amino acids. The V segment lost 5 bases and the J segment 6 bases; nucleotides outside the gene matches: 11. The CDR3 coding sequence is TGTGCCAGCAGCTCGGGACTAGTAGGGAGACAGACCCAGTACTTC. Encoded protein: CASSSGLVGRQTQYF.

There are a few counts of this clone. CDR3 sequence reads: CASSEADYGYTF. The DNA for the CDR3 is TGTGCCAGTAGTGAGGCAGACTATGGCTACACCTTC. V and J are TRBV19 and TRBJ1-2; no clear D gene. V was cut by 5 bases and J by 3 bases, with 7 bases left in between. The CDR3 extends over 12 amino acids. Germline V gene sequence: CDR1 LNHDA, CDR2 SQIVND (reference sequence).

This clone was counted a few times. The chain employs TRBV5-6 and TRBJ1-6, with TRBD1 matching 7 bases. V was clipped by 2 bases and J by 9 bases; unmatched bases: 14. This CDR3 region has 17 residues. Germline V gene data show CDR1 as SGHDT and CDR2 as YYEEEE. CDR3 region: CASSFGRQGQTSSPLHF. The CDR3 nucleotides are TGTGCCAGCAGCTTCGGGAGACAGGGACAAACGAGTTCACCCCTCCACTTT.

The sample holds a few counts of this clone. This chain uses TRBV6-1 with TRBJ1-2, with D maybe TRBD1 (5 bases). This CDR3 contains 15 residues. The germline V and J ends were trimmed by 6 bases and 6 bases, with 20 bases remaining between them. Germline assignment: CDR1 MNHNS and CDR2 SASEGT. DNA of the CDR3: TGTGCCAGCAGCGCAGCGGGGTTCCTGGGGGATGGCTACACCTTC. Protein product: CASSAAGFLGDGYTF.

The chain has TRBV9 and TRBJ2-7; 9 nucleotides line up with TRBD1. Germline loops: CDR1 SGDLS, CDR2 YYNGEE. The CDR3 runs 15 residues. With V trimmed by 0 bases and J by 5 bases, 6 bases remained unmatched. For the CDR3, the DNA is TGTGCCAGCAGCGTAGTCGGGACAGGGATCAACGAGCAGTACTTC. This encodes CASSVVGTGINEQYF. Based on the CDR3 plus reference TRBV9 and TRBJ2-7, the full variable domain is DSGVTQTPKHLITATGQRVTLRCSPRSGDLSVYWYQQSLDQGLQFLIQYYNGEERAKGNILERFSAQQFPDLHSELNLSSLELGDSALYFCASSVVGTGINEQYFGPGTRLTVT.

By frequency in the sample, this clone is large. This chain uses TRBV5-6 with TRBJ2-1, with 7 bases lining up with TRBD1. The CDR3 is 13 residues long. Germline V lookup: CDR1 SGHDT, CDR2 YYEEEE. Trimming took 5 bases from V and 7 from J; bases not matched to a gene: 6. The CDR3 region is CASRKQGWNEQFF. CDR3 coding DNA: TGTGCCAGCAGGAAACAGGGGTGGAATGAGCAGTTCTTC.

J is TRBJ2-3 and V is TRBV4-3, with D unresolved. Per the germline V gene, CDR1 is LGHNA and CDR2 is YSLEER. Trimming shortened V by 2 bases and J by 2 bases, and 8 bases separated the two germline ends. This CDR3 region has 14 residues. CDR3 amino acids: CASSQSLLTDTQYF. DNA for the CDR3: TGCGCCAGCAGCCAAAGCCTTCTCACAGATACGCAGTATTTT.

This clone was picked up a small number of times. The chain has TRBV10-1 and TRBJ1-2, with 7 bases identical to TRBD1. Germline V gives CDR1 WNHNN, CDR2 SYGVQD (reference sequence). Trimming cost V 6 bases and J 6 bases; bases outside gene matches: 10. This CDR3 is built from 14 residues. In DNA, the CDR3 is TGCGCCAGCAGAGACCGTGACAGGGTGGATGGCTACACCTTC. This sequence encodes CASRDRDRVDGYTF.

J is TRBJ2-1 and V is TRBV10-3; possibly TRBD1 for D (6 bases). Germline V CDR1 and CDR2: ENHRY, SYGVKD. The CDR3 spans 14 residues. Between the trimmed V and J ends, which lost 8 bases and 2 bases, there was a span of 13 bases. CDR3: CAISEGDTYNEQFF. CDR3 DNA sequence: TGTGCCATCTCCGAGGGGGACACCTACAATGAGCAGTTCTTC.

This chain joins TRBV29-1 and TRBJ2-3; D might be TRBD2 (7 bases). The germline gives CDR1 SQVTM, CDR2 ANQGSEA. CDR3 size: 15 residues. Trimming stripped 1 base from V and 5 bases from J, with 16 bases between. CDR3 region: CSVEGEGGPKDTQYF. The CDR3 DNA follows: TGCAGCGTTGAAGGCGAGGGGGGGCCGAAAGATACGCAGTATTTT.

Judged by abundance, this clone is medium-sized. The chain combines TRBV30 with TRBJ1-5; D unclear. CDR1 and CDR2 (germline): GTSNPN, SVGIG (reference sequence). This CDR3 has 13 residues. Trimming removed 1 base at V and 5 bases at J, with 9 bases between. For the CDR3, the DNA is TGTGCCTGGAGTGAAGGTTACGATCAGCCCCAGCATTTT. It codes for CAWSEGYDQPQHF.

Concerning this clone: An end of the junction does not agree with germline; a read error may underlie this. V and J are TRBV7-9 and TRBJ2-7; a weak D match, TRBD1 (5 bases). The CDR3 sequence is 13 residues long. The V gene's germline CDR1 is SEHNR and CDR2 FQNEAQ (reference sequence). CDR3 coding DNA: TGTGCCAGCACCTTAGACAGTGCCTACGAGCAGTACTTC. Its protein is CASTLDSAYEQYF.

The J gene is TRBJ1-4, the V gene TRBV19, with no clear D. Germline V gene sequence: CDR1 LNHDA, CDR2 SQIVND (reference sequence). This CDR3 comprises 15 residues. Trimming cost V 2 bases and J 3 bases, with 10 bases left between them. Here the CDR3 DNA reads TGTGCCAGTAGTATAACGGGAGGTCCTAATGAAAAACTGTTTTTT. Residues: CASSITGGPNEKLFF.

The gene calls are TRBV11-2 and TRBJ1-6; TRBD1 is a possible D gene (6 bases). Trimming stripped 6 bases from V and 6 bases from J, with 12 bases between. This CDR3 is 14 amino acids long. Germline assignment: CDR1 SGHAT and CDR2 FQNNGV. The chain's CDR3 is CASRQGIRNSPLHF. CDR3 nucleotide sequence: TGTGCCAGCAGACAGGGTATTCGTAATTCACCCCTCCACTTT.

This clone was counted between two and nine times. The chain uses TRBV15 and TRBJ1-1; D uncertain. Germline-derived CDR1 and CDR2 are LNHNV and YYDKDF (reference sequence). V lost 4 bases, J lost 10 bases, and 16 bases lay in between. The CDR3 has 13 residues. The CDR3 sequence: CATSTVEGGRAFF. CDR3 nucleotides: TGTGCCACCAGCACCGTGGAGGGAGGGAGAGCTTTCTTT. The full variable domain, with the rest looked up from reference TRBV15 and TRBJ1-1, is DAMVIQNPRYQVTQFGKPVTLSCSQTLNHNVMYWYQQKSSQAPKLLFHYYDKDFNNEADTPDNFQSRRPNTSFCFLDIRSPGLGDTAMYLCATSTVEGGRAFFGQGTRLTVV.

This clone was seen a few times. V usage is TRBV19 and J usage is TRBJ1-3, with D possibly being TRBD1 (6 bases). V was shortened by 7 bases and J by 4 bases, with 11 bases between the two germline ends. The V gene's germline CDR1 is LNHDA and CDR2 SQIVND (reference sequence). This CDR3 spans 13 amino acids. The CDR3 DNA follows: TGTGCCAGTAAGGAACAGGGAGGAAACACCATATATTTT. This codes for CASKEQGGNTIYF.

This clone was picked up a small number of times. The gene calls are TRBV23-1 and TRBJ1-1; D possibly corresponds to TRBD1 (5 bases). TRBV23-1 is given ORF status, its function remaining uncertain. With 1 base removed from V and 0 bases from J, the gap between germline ends came to 9 bases. The CDR3 length is 15 residues. CDR3 in DNA: TGCGCCAGCAGTCAATGGGGCAGACTGAACACTGAAGCTTTCTTT. This translates into CASSQWGRLNTEAFF.

The J gene is TRBJ1-2, the V gene TRBV6-5; D gene ambiguous. Germline V CDR1 and CDR2: MNHEY, SVGAGI. The CDR3 has 13 amino acids. V was clipped by 2 bases and J by 4 bases, with 8 bases between them. CDR3 sequence reads: CASSYRSGYGYTF. As DNA, the CDR3 is TGTGCCAGCAGTTACAGGTCAGGCTATGGCTACACCTTC.